Listed here are 20 T cell receptor beta chains from one sample, sequenced in a study of radiotherapy plus CTLA-4 blockade in lung cancer. The method was immunoSEQ multiplex PCR; TCRdb's version includes in-frame clones alone and lacks a portion of them. The table records 70,000 to 90,000 clones, more than 75% of them present only once. The material was peripheral blood, obtained from a patient treated with radiotherapy plus ipilimumab. The source of these receptors is a human donor with non-small cell lung cancer who had a complete response to radiotherapy plus ipilimumab.

The chain uses TRBV11-2 and TRBJ2-7; 8 bases map to TRBD1. The germline V gene encodes CDR1 SGHAT and CDR2 FQNNGV. The CDR3 has 14 residues. V was pared by 5 bases and J by 5 bases, with 8 bases of the junction left unmatched. CDR3 in DNA: TGTGCCAGCAGCCACTGGACAGGGAAGAACGAGCAGTACTTC. This gives the protein CASSHWTGKNEQYF.

This clone was found once. V and J are TRBV9 and TRBJ2-3, with D unclear. Germline-derived CDR1 and CDR2 are SGDLS and YYNGEE. CDR3 length equals 13 residues. Trimming took off 0 bases at V and 2 bases at J, with 4 bases between the two ends. CDR3 in amino acids: CASSVADTDTQYF. In DNA, the CDR3 is TGTGCCAGCAGCGTAGCTGACACAGATACGCAGTATTTT. The complete variable domain, with remaining parts taken from reference TRBV9 and TRBJ2-3, reads DSGVTQTPKHLITATGQRVTLRCSPRSGDLSVYWYQQSLDQGLQFLIQYYNGEERAKGNILERFSAQQFPDLHSELNLSSLELGDSALYFCASSVADTDTQYFGPGTRLTVL.

V gene TRBV2 combines with J gene TRBJ2-7; D gene unclear. Looked up from germline, CDR1 is SNHLY and CDR2 is FYNNEI. The CDR3 has 13 amino acids. V lost 5 bases, J lost 2 bases, and 10 bases lay in between. The CDR3 coding sequence is TGTGCCAGCAGTCGGCCGCAGACCTACGAGCAGTACTTC. This codes for CASSRPQTYEQYF.

The chain links TRBV5-1 to TRBJ2-3, with 13 bases lining up with TRBD2. The CDR3 is 17 residues long. From germline, CDR1 is SGHRS and CDR2 YFSETQ. The V segment lost 4 bases and the J segment 5 bases; nucleotides outside the gene matches: 10. Here the CDR3 reads CASSAGTSGVMGDTQYF. In DNA, the CDR3 is TGCGCCAGCAGCGCCGGGACTAGCGGGGTCATGGGAGATACGCAGTATTTT.

This clone was recorded many times. This CDR3 is also generated by other DNA sequences in the sample. This chain joins TRBV18 and TRBJ2-7; 9 bases are a match to TRBD1. Germline V gene lookup returns CDR1 KGHSH and CDR2 LQKENI. With V trimmed by 2 bases and J by 2 bases, 4 bases remained unmatched. This CDR3 contains 15 residues. Written as DNA, the CDR3 is TGTGCCAGCTCACCAGGACAGGGGCGAACCTACGAGCAGTACTTC. Its translation: CASSPGQGRTYEQYF.

This clone was recorded a few times. The chain combines TRBV7-9 with TRBJ2-1; 7 bases map to TRBD2. Germline loops: CDR1 SEHNR, CDR2 FQNEAQ (reference sequence). This CDR3 spans 12 amino acids. V lost 5 bases and J lost 9; bases outside the gene matches: 4. The CDR3 is CASSPTSPEQFF. The CDR3 DNA is TGTGCCAGCAGCCCGACTAGCCCTGAGCAGTTCTTC.

A single count supports this clone. This sequence joins TRBV19 and TRBJ2-1; 9 bases agree with TRBD1. This CDR3 has 19 amino acids. V lost 5 bases to trimming and J lost 2 bases; unmatched junction nucleotides: 16. Germline loops: CDR1 LNHDA, CDR2 SQIVND (reference sequence). Here the CDR3 reads CASSLGQGQAGYTYNEQFF. CDR3 nucleotides: TGTGCCAGTAGTTTGGGACAGGGCCAAGCGGGTTACACCTACAATGAGCAGTTCTTC.

The rearrangement uses TRBV7-9 and TRBJ1-2, with a weak D call TRBD1 (5 bases). Deletions cut 0 bases from V and 1 base from J, with 15 bases between. Germline V gene data show CDR1 as SEHNR and CDR2 as FQNEAQ (reference sequence). The length of the CDR3 is 17 residues. CDR3: CASSLAGARGGNYGYTF. The CDR3 region has the DNA TGTGCCAGCAGCTTAGCCGGCGCTCGGGGGGGTAACTATGGCTACACCTTC. Full variable domain (missing parts from reference TRBV7-9 and TRBJ1-2): DTGVSQNPRHKITKRGQNVTFRCDPISEHNRLYWYRQTLGQGPEFLTYFQNEAQLEKSRLLSDRFSAERPKGSFSTLEIQRTEQGDSAMYLCASSLAGARGGNYGYTFGSGTRLTVV.

The genes are TRBV2 and TRBJ1-2; maybe TRBD1 (6 bases). Looked up from germline, CDR1 is SNHLY and CDR2 is FYNNEI. The ends were cut back, 3 bases at V and 5 bases at J, with 16 bases in the middle. The CDR3 runs 15 residues. The CDR3 region is CASSDRGGPLYGYTF. The CDR3 DNA reads as TGTGCCAGCAGTGATAGGGGGGGACCACTATATGGCTACACCTTC.

The chain employs TRBV5-1 and TRBJ2-1, with 7 bases fitting TRBD1. V dropped 3 bases and J dropped 0; count of bases not matched to a gene: 18. This CDR3 is 20 amino acids long. Germline-derived CDR1 and CDR2 are SGHRS and YFSETQ. As DNA, the CDR3 is TGCGCCAGCAGCTCCCGACCAGTGACAGGGTCGGACAGCTCCTACAATGAGCAGTTCTTC. Protein: CASSSRPVTGSDSSYNEQFF.

This clone was observed once. The V gene is TRBV30, the J gene TRBJ1-1; possible D gene TRBD1, 5 bases. The CDR3 has 14 residues. CDR1 and CDR2 (germline): GTSNPN, SVGIG (reference sequence). V lost 0 bases and J 4 bases, leaving 12 bases between the germline ends. The CDR3 here is CAWSVPGRSTEAFF. The CDR3 DNA is TGTGCCTGGAGTGTACCGGGGCGCAGCACTGAAGCTTTCTTT.

V is TRBV30 and J is TRBJ1-6; 10 bases align to TRBD1. Losses at the gene ends were 0 bases for V and 5 bases for J; bases not matched to a gene: 1. The V gene's germline CDR1 is GTSNPN and CDR2 SVGIG (reference sequence). The CDR3 consists of 15 residues. This CDR3 is CAWSVTGGNNSPLHF. CDR3 coding DNA: TGTGCCTGGAGTGTGACAGGGGGCAATAATTCACCCCTCCACTTT.

The chain carries TRBV19 and TRBJ2-2, with TRBD1 identical over 9 bases. The CDR3 sequence is 17 residues long. V lost 4 bases, J lost 4 bases, and 10 bases stayed unmatched. CDR1 is LNHDA, CDR2 SQIVND, per germline (reference sequence). The CDR3 coding sequence is TGTGCCAGTAGTACCGGGACAGGGACCCGGGTCACCGGGGAGCTGTTTTTT. This codes for CASSTGTGTRVTGELFF.

V is TRBV10-1 and J is TRBJ2-3; no reliable D call. CDR3 size: 14 residues. V lost 3 bases and J 1 base, leaving 8 bases between the germline ends. Germline assignment: CDR1 WNHNN and CDR2 SYGVQD (reference sequence). CDR3 amino acids: CASSEQPGTDTQYF. CDR3 in DNA: TGCGCCAGCAGTGAACAACCGGGCACAGATACGCAGTATTTT.

The genes are TRBV29-1 and TRBJ2-5; tentatively, D is TRBD1 (5 bases). V lost 4 bases to trimming and J lost 5 bases, with 11 bases between them. CDR3 length: 12 amino acids. Germline V gene data show CDR1 as SQVTM and CDR2 as ANQGSEA. The CDR3 sequence: CSVGTLGETQYF. CDR3 nucleotide sequence: TGCAGCGTTGGGACACTTGGGGAGACCCAGTACTTC.

The chain uses TRBV9 and TRBJ2-1; TRBD1 matches at 11 bases. With V trimmed by 3 bases and J by 10 bases, 9 bases remained unmatched. Germline CDR1 is SGDLS and CDR2 is YYNGEE. The CDR3 is 15 amino acids. The CDR3 region is CASSAPGQGVWEQFF. Here the CDR3 DNA reads TGTGCCAGCAGCGCCCCGGGACAGGGGGTTTGGGAGCAGTTCTTC. The full variable domain, with the rest looked up from reference TRBV9 and TRBJ2-1, is DSGVTQTPKHLITATGQRVTLRCSPRSGDLSVYWYQQSLDQGLQFLIQYYNGEERAKGNILERFSAQQFPDLHSELNLSSLELGDSALYFCASSAPGQGVWEQFFGPGTRLTVL.

The chain uses TRBV7-2 and TRBJ2-3, with TRBD2 matching over 12 bases. Trimming cost V 4 bases and J 6 bases; bases outside gene matches: 11. The CDR3 loop spans 17 amino acids. From germline, CDR1 is SGHTA and CDR2 FQGNSA. CDR3 residues: CASSSSPLAGGRDTQYF. The DNA of the CDR3 is TGTGCCAGCAGCTCCTCTCCTCTAGCGGGGGGGCGGGATACGCAGTATTTT.

The gene calls are TRBV19 and TRBJ1-5; no clear D gene. The germline CDR1 and CDR2 sequences are LNHDA and SQIVND (reference sequence). The V and J ends lost 6 bases and 4 bases respectively, with 13 bases between them. This CDR3 is 14 amino acids long. CDR3 sequence (DNA): TGTGCCAGTAGCTACCCGGGGAGGAATCAGCCCCAGCATTTT. This encodes CASSYPGRNQPQHF. The full variable domain, its missing parts supplied by reference TRBV19 and TRBJ1-5, is DGGITQSPKYLFRKEGQNVTLSCEQNLNHDAMYWYRQDPGQGLRLIYYSQIVNDFQKGDIAEGYSVSREKKESFPLTVTSAQKNPTAFYLCASSYPGRNQPQHFGDGTRLSIL.

V gene TRBV5-4 combines with J gene TRBJ1-1; 8 positions match TRBD1. CDR3 length equals 12 residues. With 4 bases clipped from V and 10 bases from J, the junction kept 6 bases outside the gene matches. Germline CDR1 and CDR2: SGHNT and YYREEE (reference sequence). In nucleotides, the CDR3 is TGTGCCAGCAGCAAGGGACAGGCGGGAGCTTTCTTT. Protein sequence: CASSKGQAGAFF.

This rearrangement joins TRBV7-9 to TRBJ1-5; 7 bases map to TRBD1. Unmatched junction bases numbered 8, after V lost 4 bases and J lost 5 bases. This CDR3 is built from 15 residues. In germline, CDR1 is SEHNR, CDR2 FQNEAQ (reference sequence). The chain's CDR3 is CASSSRDRVDQPQHF. The CDR3 DNA reads TGTGCCAGCAGCTCAAGAGACAGGGTGGATCAGCCCCAGCATTTT.